This TCR beta chain was documented in a study of T cells in Graves' hyperthyroidism and ophthalmopathy. Study results and caveats: Blood also showed most of the thyroid clonotypes that were expanded above 0.001.

Germline V CDR1 and CDR2: DFQATT, SNEGSKA (reference sequence). The CDR3 contains 12 residues. Trimming pared 2 bases from V and 10 bases from J, leaving 14 bases between. Template material for amplifying TCR beta CDR3 regions consisted of RNA transcripts. TCR CDR3 underwent first-round RT-PCR with the HTBI primer set. A single record per CDR3 protein comes from TCRdb applying MiXCR to the multiplex PCR reads. The sample lists under 450,000 distinct CDR3 sequences, 17% occurring once. This clonotype appeared a few times. The antigen is undetermined. V gene TRBV20-1 combines with J gene TRBJ1-2; D uncertain. The receptor was isolated from a woman younger than 45 with Graves' hyperthyroidism that later progressed to Graves' ophthalmopathy. The sample consisted of blood. The CDR3 nucleotides are TGCAGTGCTAGATACAGCTCTCGGGTCTACACCTTC. Its protein product is CSARYSSRVYTF.